This TCR beta chain was identified during a study of esophageal squamous cell carcinoma under preoperative chemotherapy. Study-level background: Both tumor-infiltrating lymphocytes and peripheral blood T cells were profiled. Notes on the study in general: Clonal contraction, more than amplification, hit abundant clones after paclitaxel-nedaplatin. After chemotherapy, TCR diversity rose significantly in peripheral T cells but not in tumor-infiltrating lymphocytes.

MiXCR was run by TCRdb on the PCR reads, yielding one entry per CDR3 protein. The sample records about 30,000 distinct CDR3 sequences, 49% being singletons. This CDR3 comprises 16 residues. Deletions cut 3 bases from V and 3 bases from J, with 15 bases between. Germline loops: CDR1 MNHNS, CDR2 SASEGT. As for time point: before preoperative PTX-NDP chemotherapy. Patients received paclitaxel-nedaplatin as preoperative chemotherapy before surgery. With regard to this clonotype: No antigen is known for it.

This receptor was taken from a human donor with esophageal squamous cell carcinoma. The donor label of this sample is uncertain. Collection took place from a patient given preoperative chemotherapy. The J gene is TRBJ2-1, the V gene TRBV6-1, with no clear D. The CDR3 nucleotides are TGTGCCAGCAGTGAGTCCCTAGGTCTTCTCTACAATGAGCAGTTCTTC. Protein sequence: CASSESLGLLYNEQFF.